The clone carrying this T cell receptor (beta chain) was observed many times. Germline CDR1 SGHNT, CDR2 YENEEA. This CDR3 spans 13 amino acids. Trimming took 0 bases from V and 8 from J, leaving 10 bases between them. The sample belongs to a study of identical twins. TCRdb fed the 5' RACE reads into MiXCR, producing one record per CDR3 protein. The table has 240,000 or so distinct CDR3 sequences, under 12% seen once. The TCR was taken from a man aged 50 or older in good health. This sequence joins TRBV11-3 and TRBJ1-1; D is unclear. Material for sequencing was memory T cells sorted from blood. The CDR3 here is CASSLDLGAEAFF. Here the CDR3 DNA reads TGTGCCAGCAGCTTAGATCTAGGAGCGGAAGCTTTCTTT. The full variable domain, in which reference TRBV11-3 and TRBJ1-1 provide the parts outside the CDR3, is EAGVVQSPRYKIIEKKQPVAFWCNPISGHNTLYWYLQNLGQGPELLIRYENEEAVDDSQLPKDRFSAERLKGVDSTLKIQPAELGDSAVYLCASSLDLGAEAFFGQGTRLTVV.